Described below is a single T cell receptor beta chain sequence and its context. The antigen is undetermined. These data belong to a study of OX40 agonist ivuxolimab in advanced cancers. Overall study: An anti-OX40 (CD134) antibody with agonistic activity, ivuxolimab, was administered to patients. Ivuxolimab was administered intravenously to patients at 0.01 to 10 mg/kg every 2 weeks.

No patient had autoimmune disease or received systemic immunosuppression. Overall study findings and caveats: A proportion of nonresponders additionally exhibited low normalized T-cell clonal expansion.

The table came from immunoSEQ multiplex PCR; TCRdb's copy has only in-frame clones and leaves some out. Among 5,500 to 7,000 clones listed, roughly three quarters were seen once. The CDR3 spans 12 residues. The germline V gene has CDR1 SGHAT and CDR2 FQNNGV. After removal of 5 bases from V and 6 bases from J, the junction contained 4 bases not matched to a gene. The sequence came from an adult with an advanced solid tumor such as melanoma, head and neck, liver or kidney cancer. V is TRBV11-2 and J is TRBJ2-7, with 7 bases aligning to TRBD1. Source: CD4+ or CD8+ T cells sorted from blood, taken in a trial of the OX40 agonist ivuxolimab. CDR3: CASSHDRVEQYF. The CDR3 nucleotides are TGTGCCAGCAGCCATGACAGGGTCGAGCAGTACTTC.